Reported below is one T cell receptor (beta chain). Its target is unknown. This CDR3 spans 16 amino acids. V lost 4 bases, J lost 4 bases, and 11 bases stayed unmatched. The V gene's germline CDR1 is SGHRS and CDR2 YFSETQ. PCR was performed using 60 Vbeta and 13 Jbeta primers. TCRdb's copy holds only in-frame clones and misses some; the assay was immunoSEQ multiplex PCR. Among approximately 150,000 clones, roughly 80% were seen once, and the ten largest hold about 1%. The data are from a study of cytomegalovirus exposure and HLA in healthy donors. Study conclusions and caveats: Researchers had no immune exposure information except CMV serostatus available. Investigators reported 150 to 200 TCR beta chains as tied to cytomegalovirus. Further analysis, carried out later, found HLA-associated TCR beta chains more clonally expanded than equally common other chains. Sequencing likely caused a cluster of highly shared sequence variants.

The V and J genes are TRBV5-1 and TRBJ2-5, with 9 bases lining up with TRBD2. The source is a young man in good health and CMV-seronegative. Input material: PBMCs. DNA of the CDR3: TGCGCCAGCAGCCTCCAGCCTAGCGGGGTCGGAGAGACCCAGTACTTC. As protein: CASSLQPSGVGETQYF.